This T cell receptor (beta chain) was identified in a study of blood T cell repertoires in COVID-19. Study-level information: Sites across the United States, Italy and Spain contributed samples from acute and convalescent COVID-19. From T cells, B-cell-depleted T cells, or PBMCs came the material, which was cDNA or gDNA.

Per the authors' pipeline: From reference gene primer amplification, estimates of nucleated cell counts were derived. Here immunoSEQ multiplex PCR was the method, and the copy in TCRdb shows in-frame clones only, minus some. D and trimming were read from the DNA, whereas the V and J calls and clone size are those reported in that table. The table shows about 170,000 clones, with 86% occurring only once. The CDR3 loop spans 15 amino acids. From germline, CDR1 is SGHRS and CDR2 YFSETQ. The trim removed 5 bases at V and 3 bases at J, leaving 10 bases unmatched. The clonotype originates from an older man with acute or convalescent COVID-19. The rearrangement links TRBV5-1 to TRBJ2-5, with 7 bases matching TRBD1. The sample consisted of peripheral blood. Written as DNA, the CDR3 is TGCGCCAGCAGAACATTACCCGGGACAGAAGAGACCCAGTACTTC. This encodes CASRTLPGTEETQYF.